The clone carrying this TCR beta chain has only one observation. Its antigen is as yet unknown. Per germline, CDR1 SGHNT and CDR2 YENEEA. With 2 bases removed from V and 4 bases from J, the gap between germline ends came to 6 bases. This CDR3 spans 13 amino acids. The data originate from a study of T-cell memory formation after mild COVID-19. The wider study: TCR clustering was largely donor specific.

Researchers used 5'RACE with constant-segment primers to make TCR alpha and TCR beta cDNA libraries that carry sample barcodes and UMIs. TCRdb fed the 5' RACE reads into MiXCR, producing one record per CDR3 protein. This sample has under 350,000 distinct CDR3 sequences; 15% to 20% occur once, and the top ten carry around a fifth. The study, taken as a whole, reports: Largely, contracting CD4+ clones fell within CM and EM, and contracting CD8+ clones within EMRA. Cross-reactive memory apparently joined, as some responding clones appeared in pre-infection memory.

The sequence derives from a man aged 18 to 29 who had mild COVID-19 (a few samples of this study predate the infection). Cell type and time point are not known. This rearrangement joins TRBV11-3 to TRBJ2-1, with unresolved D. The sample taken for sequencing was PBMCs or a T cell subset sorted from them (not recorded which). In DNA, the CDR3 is TGTGCCAGCAGCTTAAGGCAGTACAATGAGCAGTTCTTC. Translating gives CASSLRQYNEQFF.